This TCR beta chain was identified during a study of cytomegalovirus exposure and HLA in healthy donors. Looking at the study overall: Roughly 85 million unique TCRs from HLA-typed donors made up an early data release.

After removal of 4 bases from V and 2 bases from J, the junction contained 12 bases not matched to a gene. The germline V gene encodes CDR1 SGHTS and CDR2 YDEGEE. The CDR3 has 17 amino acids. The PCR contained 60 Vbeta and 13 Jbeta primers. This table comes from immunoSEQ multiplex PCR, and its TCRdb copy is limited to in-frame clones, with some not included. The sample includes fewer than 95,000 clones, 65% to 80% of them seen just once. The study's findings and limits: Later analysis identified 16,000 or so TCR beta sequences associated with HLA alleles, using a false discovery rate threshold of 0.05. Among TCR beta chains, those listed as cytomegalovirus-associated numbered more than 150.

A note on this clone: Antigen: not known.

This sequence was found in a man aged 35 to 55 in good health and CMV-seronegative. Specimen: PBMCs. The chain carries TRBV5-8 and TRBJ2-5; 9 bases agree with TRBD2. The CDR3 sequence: CASSVGLLAGHQETQYF. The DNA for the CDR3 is TGTGCCAGCAGCGTAGGGCTCCTAGCGGGGCATCAAGAGACCCAGTACTTC.